This T cell receptor beta chain was identified during a study of cytomegalovirus exposure and HLA in healthy donors. Whole-study findings and limits: Segments of the TCR beta V type were, in most cases, productive about 90% or about 30% of the time in an earlier analysis. Later genetic work tied a missense DCLRE1C variant to beta-chain V and J trimming. Diagnosis of cytomegalovirus status made by the classifier reportedly showed high specificity and sensitivity.

Germline CDR1 and CDR2: GTSNPN and SVGIG (reference sequence). The CDR3 consists of 15 residues. Unmatched junction bases numbered 1, after V lost 0 bases and J lost 1 base. Remarks on this clone: Its antigen is still unknown.

Use of 60 Vbeta and 13 Jbeta primers characterized the PCR. Libraries were prepared by immunoSEQ multiplex PCR; TCRdb keeps only in-frame clonotypes and omits some of them. Found here are fewer than 75,000 clones, about four fifths of them singletons; the top ten hold around 4%. The clonotype was recovered from a woman aged 25 to 45 in good health and CMV-seronegative. The chain carries TRBV30 and TRBJ1-1, with 11 bases matching TRBD1. Material: PBMCs. CDR3 sequence reads: CAWSVGTGGNTEAFF. The CDR3 DNA reads as TGTGCCTGGAGTGTAGGGACAGGGGGGAACACTGAAGCTTTCTTT.